This T cell receptor (beta chain) derives from a study of OX40 agonist ivuxolimab in advanced cancers. For the study in its entirety: The costimulatory receptor OX40 (CD134) was targeted by ivuxolimab, a fully human IgG2 agonistic monoclonal antibody. The point of sequencing TCRbeta in the periphery was to test whether ivuxolimab changed TCR sequence diversity and drove clonal T-cell expansion. Prior anti-PD-1, anti-PD-L1 or anti-CTLA-4 therapy was permitted, and checkpoint inhibitors had been received by around 40% of dose-escalation patients. In the dose-escalation cohort, roughly 82% of patients were male, and the mean age was 60 years with a range of roughly 23 to 90. Intravenous ivuxolimab was administered to patients every 2 weeks at six dose levels: 0.01, 0.1, 0.3, 1.5, 3 and 10 mg/kg. Of the approximately 54 patients in dose escalation, 19 had hepatocellular carcinoma, some 15 had melanoma, 9 had renal cell carcinoma and 9 had head and neck cancer. The paper reports the monotherapy dose-escalation portion (N of about 54 patients) of the phase I ivuxolimab trial. Partial responses occurred in three dose-escalation patients, of whom one had hepatocellular carcinoma and two had cutaneous melanoma.

To sequence the TCRbeta CDR3 region, genomic DNA was isolated from the sorted cells. TCRbeta CDR3 regions were sequenced using the immunoSEQ Assay. TCRdb holds this immuneACCESS table with in-frame rearrangements only. Some clones are missing; in checked studies, unresolved V genes explain under half, and the rest has no known cause. Present in this sample are some 82,000 clones, around nine tenths of which were seen just once. Together, the top ten hold roughly 0.71% of the sample. Reading from cysteine to phenylalanine, the CDR3 counts 13 amino acids. Only the CDR3 DNA stays, 39 bases, in frame from base 1. V is shortened by 6 bases, J by 4 bases, and the region joining them spans 9 bases. Taken from the germline V gene, the CDR1 and CDR2 loops are SGHTA and FQGNSA. To note about this clone: Its binding antigen is unknown. No much larger clonotype is one base removed from it; base qualities were not supplied.

Patients with a history of autoimmune disease or receiving systemic immunosuppression were excluded from the trial. Peripheral blood for TCR sequencing was collected from all dose cohorts at baseline, on cycle 4 day 1, and on cycle 7 day 1. The samples were drawn from a first-in-human, open-label, multicenter phase I dose-escalation trial of ivuxolimab. Adults with locally advanced or metastatic melanoma, renal cell carcinoma, hepatocellular carcinoma or head and neck squamous cell carcinoma were enrolled in the trial. CD4+ and CD8+ T cells were sorted separately from peripheral blood before TCR sequencing. On the study overall, not on this receptor specifically: Which antigens the clonally expanded peripheral T cells were specific for was not determined. Low levels of normalized T-cell clonal expansion were also seen in some patients who did not respond. After ivuxolimab, CD8+ T cells had more expanded clones than CD4+ T cells on average. At doses of 0.1 to 3.0 mg/kg, clonal expansion of both CD4+ and CD8+ blood T cells was observed from baseline to week 6. In the 0.1-3.0 mg/kg groups, partial responders had among the lowest normalized peripheral clonal expansion, particularly in CD8+ T cells.

The rearrangement joined TRBV7-2 to TRBJ1-4, with the D gene not clear enough to name. This receptor was identified in an adult with an advanced solid tumor such as melanoma, head and neck, liver or kidney cancer. This sample comprised CD4+ or CD8+ T cells sorted from blood, obtained in a trial of the OX40 agonist ivuxolimab. The CDR3 sequence is CASRADLNEKLFF. The sequence in DNA is TGTGCCAGCAGGGCGGACCTTAATGAAAAACTGTTTTTT.